This T cell receptor beta chain was retrieved from a study of CD8 T cells in Susac syndrome (dated by TCRdb to between 2018 and 2021). With regard to the full study: Repertoire sequencing was used to test whether CD8+ T cell activation and differentiation in Susac syndrome was antigen driven. Paper-wide results and their limitations: The TCR sequencing and HLA analysis was acknowledged to have included a relatively small number of individuals.

Regarding this clonotype: The antigen it recognizes is unknown. Base qualities are missing; no much larger clone stands one base away.

RNA was extracted with the RNeasy kit and 0.5 to 1 ug was reverse transcribed using random hexamers. The immunoSEQ multiplex PCR assay, which covers 54 Vbeta and 13 Jbeta segments, was used to amplify TCR beta CDR3 regions. Bias from PCR amplification was corrected by using a synthetic template baseline for primer optimization and for computational correction. Turning to the authors' computational methods: Reads were assigned to V, D and J genes according to IMGT and analyzed in immunoSEQ Analyzer, with only productive sequences retained. Clonality was calculated as one minus the Shannon entropy normalized by log2 of the number of productive unique sequences. Public and private clones were assessed among the 100 most prevalent clones of each patient and control. Susac-specific clones were defined as absent from healthy and MS cohorts, 1052 published viral clones and other ImmuneACCESS disease sequences. The raw public reads went through TCRdb reprocessing: fastp at Q25, MiXCR clone calling, in-frame beta chains kept. Entries are consolidated by CDR3 protein sequence, retaining the most common genes and DNA. What appears here as the V and J calls and clone size reflects TCRdb's work, not the paper's. This sample gives about 200,000 distinct CDR3 sequences in total; about 95% of them show up just once. Less than 0.11% of the sample is taken by the ten largest.

Peripheral blood CD8+ and CD4+ T cells from healthy donors, Susac syndrome patients and multiple sclerosis patients were profiled by high-throughput TCR beta sequencing. Healthy donors were age- and sex-matched controls. CD8+ TEMRA cells were enriched by FACS, while bulk CD8+ and CD4+ T cells were purified by magnetic negative isolation. Blood was drawn into EDTA tubes, processed within 24 hours, and PBMCs were isolated by density gradient centrifugation. PBMCs intended for TCR sequencing were cryopreserved in liquid nitrogen and thawed later in a water bath at 37 degrees C. The sorted or isolated CD4+, CD8+ and CD8+ TEMRA cells reached a purity of at least 90%. The germline V gene provides CDR1 ENHRY and CDR2 SYGVKD. At the junction V is shortened by 4 bases and J by 8 bases; bases outside the gene matches: 10. The CDR3 starts with the cysteine, ends with the phenylalanine, and has 17 residues. The sequence is cut down to CDR3 DNA, 51 bases in frame from base 1.

This sequence originates from a human donor in good health. This sequence uses TRBV10-3 and TRBJ2-1; 14 bases in the junction line up with TRBD2. The specimen was CD4+ T cells from PBMCs. For the CDR3, the sequence is CAISGDGTSGSLDEQFF. At the DNA level, the sequence is TGTGCCATCAGTGGAGATGGGACTAGCGGGAGTTTGGATGAGCAGTTCTTC.